This TCR beta chain is drawn from a study of breast tumors, draining lymph nodes, adjacent tissues. V dropped 4 bases and J dropped 16; count of bases not matched to a gene: 22. CDR1 is SGDLS, CDR2 YYNGEE, per germline. The CDR3 covers 16 residues. Regarding the study as a whole: Luminal-like breast cancer showed significantly greater tumor-nontumor repertoire similarity than basal-like breast cancer did. Tumor repertoires ranked between lymph nodes and nontumor tissue in diversity, with V and J gene preferences. Data only fit, rather than demonstrated, lymph node origin of most tumor T cells. Data fit most tumor T cells coming from lymph node, expanding in tumor.

The count of this clonotype is one. Its target is not known. Axillary draining lymph nodes of breast cancer patients supplied the node samples. Each CDR3 protein gets one entry after TCRdb re-called the multiplex PCR reads with MiXCR. This table holds some 170,000 distinct CDR3 sequences, approximately 30% found once. This clonotype originated in a female donor with breast cancer. Some clones in this sample may be carry-over from other donors' samples. The chain recombines TRBV9 with TRBJ1-4; 7 nucleotides match TRBD1. Input material: axillary lymph node tissue. The CDR3 DNA reads as TGTGCCAGCAGCTCGGGACAGCTAGCAACTAATGAAACACCGTTTTTT. Protein product: CASSSGQLATNETPFF.